The clone carrying this T cell receptor (beta chain) was found many times. Its specificity is unknown. This record comes from a study of early T cells in non-severe SARS-CoV-2 infection. Turning to the study itself: It was bulk RNA from unsorted whole blood that was sequenced, and the chains were unpaired.

cDNA molecules, individually, were tagged with unique molecular identifiers. TCRdb re-derived calls from the 5' RACE reads in MiXCR, one entry per CDR3 protein. The data contain roughly 28,000 distinct CDR3 sequences, more than 4% of them seen just once; the ten biggest clones take up 2% to 3%. Overall study results and limits: Private and CD4 specificities were missed by VDJdb matching, skewed to anti-spike CD8.

The V gene's germline CDR1 is SGHVS and CDR2 FQNEAQ. This CDR3 contains 15 residues. V was cut by 8 bases and J by 1 base, with 17 bases left in between. Source material: whole blood. The chain employs TRBV7-8 and TRBJ2-5; no firm D call. The receptor was derived from an adult who was a healthcare worker with PCR-confirmed SARS-CoV-2 infection or an uninfected control (not recorded which). The CDR3 region is CASEISRTFQETQYF. The CDR3 nucleotides read TGTGCCAGCGAGATTAGCAGGACGTTCCAAGAGACCCAGTACTTC.